This T cell receptor (beta chain) was profiled in a study of cytomegalovirus exposure and HLA in healthy donors. CDR1 is MNHEY, CDR2 SVGAGI, per germline. V lost 0 bases and J 7 bases, leaving 15 bases between the germline ends. The CDR3 runs 16 residues. The primer mix had 60 Vbeta and 13 Jbeta primers. Data came from immunoSEQ multiplex PCR; TCRdb stores just in-frame clones and leaves some out. Of roughly 200,000 clones in the sample, approximately 79% were seen once. The sample comprised PBMCs. The clonotype comes from a man aged 45-60 years in good health and CMV-seronegative. This chain links TRBV6-5 with TRBJ2-2, with D possibly being TRBD2 (6 bases). CDR3 coding DNA: TGTGCCAGCAGTTACTCGGGAGGCGCCCTTGGCGGGGAGCTGTTTTTT. It encodes CASSYSGGALGGELFF.